This passage covers 23 T cell receptor beta chains from one sample sequenced in a study of shared clonotypes between healthy human individuals. The method was immunoSEQ multiplex PCR; TCRdb's version includes in-frame clones alone and lacks a portion of them. The data contain approximately 400,000 clones, approximately 97% of them seen just once; the ten biggest clones take up more than 0.3%. The sample consisted of memory CD8+ T cells sorted from blood. The subset denotes: CD45RO+ cells pooled with CCR7-negative TemRA cells. The receptor source for this set is a man aged 25 to 40 in good health.

The gene calls are TRBV11-2 and TRBJ2-7, with D tentatively TRBD1 or TRBD2 (5 bases each). V lost 1 base, J lost 2 bases, and 12 bases lay in between. CDR3 length: 15 amino acids. CDR1 SGHAT and CDR2 FQNNGV come from the germline V gene. DNA for the CDR3: TGTGCCAGCAGCTTAGGGGGAGACAGCACCTACGAGCAGTACTTC. It encodes CASSLGGDSTYEQYF.

This clone was seen just once. J is TRBJ2-7 and V is TRBV5-6, with D maybe TRBD2 (6 bases). Between the trimmed V and J ends, which lost 4 bases and 3 bases, there was a span of 17 bases. Looked up from germline, CDR1 is SGHDT and CDR2 is YYEEEE. The CDR3 is made up of 15 amino acids. The CDR3 loop is CASSPGTDNLYEQYF. CDR3 DNA sequence: TGTGCCAGCAGCCCCGGGACTGATAACCTCTACGAGCAGTACTTC.

The V call is TRBV7-6, the J call TRBJ1-2; 8 bases line up with TRBD1. Germline CDR1 is SGHVS and CDR2 is FNYEAQ. The J segment lost 7 bases and the V segment lost 4 bases, leaving 11 bases of the junction unmatched. The CDR3 has 15 residues. The CDR3 sequence is CASSSSLGQGRGYTF. The CDR3 bases are TGTGCCAGCAGCTCCTCCTTAGGACAGGGTCGTGGCTACACCTTC.

V and J are TRBV30 and TRBJ1-2, with TRBD1 matching 8 bases. The CDR3 runs 11 residues. Germline CDR1 and CDR2: GTSNPN and SVGIG (reference sequence). The CDR3 DNA reads TGTGCTGATAGACAGGGGCAAGGCTACACCTTC. It specifies CADRQGQGYTF.

The chain carries TRBV6-5 and TRBJ2-3, with D perhaps TRBD1 (8 bases). V was shortened by 4 bases and J by 2 bases, with 16 bases between the two germline ends. The CDR3 has 16 residues. Germline loops: CDR1 MNHEY, CDR2 SVGAGI. The CDR3 nucleotides are TGTGCCAGCAGTTCGAGCGGGACAGGTGTCACAGATACGCAGTATTTT. Its protein is CASSSSGTGVTDTQYF.

The chain is built from TRBV2 and TRBJ2-6; tentatively, D is TRBD1 (6 bases). The CDR3 covers 15 residues. CDR1 is SNHLY, CDR2 FYNNEI, per germline. V was trimmed by 4 bases and J by 0 bases, leaving 7 bases between them. The CDR3 sequence is CASSVQGSGANVLTF. In DNA form, the CDR3 reads TGTGCCAGCAGTGTACAGGGCTCTGGGGCCAACGTCCTGACTTTC. The complete variable domain, with remaining parts taken from reference TRBV2 and TRBJ2-6, reads EPEVTQTPSHQVTQMGQEVILRCVPISNHLYFYWYRQILGQKVEFLVSFYNNEISEKSEIFDDQFSVERPDGSNFTLKIRSTKLEDSAMYFCASSVQGSGANVLTFGAGSRLTVL.

The chain employs TRBV27 and TRBJ2-1; TRBD1 matches 7 bases. The J segment lost 4 bases and the V segment lost 5 bases, leaving 8 bases of the junction unmatched. The CDR3 has 15 amino acids. Germline loops: CDR1 MNHEY, CDR2 SMNVEV (reference sequence). CDR3 nucleotides: TGTGCCAGCAGTCCAAACAGGGGAACTTACAATGAGCAGTTCTTC. Protein: CASSPNRGTYNEQFF.

The rearrangement joins TRBV10-3 to TRBJ1-3; possible D gene TRBD1, 5 bases. In germline, CDR1 is ENHRY, CDR2 SYGVKD. Between the trimmed V and J ends, which lost 0 bases and 0 bases, there was a span of 12 bases. The CDR3 is 17 amino acids. The CDR3 reads CAISESKPGGSGNTIYF. The CDR3, as DNA: TGTGCCATCAGTGAGTCGAAGCCCGGGGGCTCTGGAAACACCATATATTTT.

V and J are TRBV6-5 and TRBJ2-7; D ambiguous. Germline assignment: CDR1 MNHEY and CDR2 SVGAGI. CDR3 length equals 15 residues. Trimming stripped 2 bases from V and 5 bases from J, with 16 bases between. CDR3 sequence: CASSYSGRSTDEQYF. The CDR3 region has the DNA TGTGCCAGCAGTTACAGTGGCAGGTCTACGGACGAGCAGTACTTC.

The genes are TRBV14 and TRBJ1-6; 7 positions agree with TRBD1. Per germline, CDR1 SGHDN and CDR2 FVKESK. The CDR3 is 14 residues long. After removal of 4 bases from V and 7 bases from J, the junction contained 4 bases not matched to a gene. CDR3 amino acids: CASSRGTANSPLHF. The CDR3 DNA reads as TGTGCCAGCAGCCGCGGGACAGCGAATTCACCCCTCCACTTT.

V and J are TRBV5-6 and TRBJ1-6; perhaps TRBD1 as D (5 bases). Germline assignment: CDR1 SGHDT and CDR2 YYEEEE. This CDR3 comprises 16 residues. V was clipped by 1 base and J by 4 bases, with 12 bases between them. The CDR3 spells CASSLTAGHYNSPLHF. The CDR3 DNA is TGTGCCAGCAGCTTGACCGCAGGGCATTATAATTCACCCCTCCACTTT.

CDR3 nucleotide sequence: TGTGCCAGCAGTTTTTCTAGGGGTAGGCGGGAGGGCCCCACAGATACGCAGTATTTT. Amino acid sequence: CASSFSRGRREGPTDTQYF. The rearrangement joins TRBV28 to TRBJ2-3; 9 bases are shared with TRBD2. The germline V gene has CDR1 MDHEN and CDR2 SYDVKM. The V and J ends lost 3 bases and 2 bases, in that order; junction bases with no gene match: 15. The length of the CDR3 is 19 residues.

This clone was counted once. The chain links TRBV7-2 to TRBJ1-2; D is possibly TRBD1 (5 bases). CDR3 length: 14 residues. Trimming left V 5 bases short and J 2 bases short, with 12 bases between. Looked up from germline, CDR1 is SGHTA and CDR2 is FQGNSA. DNA of the CDR3: TGTGCCAGCAGCCGGGGCCCAGAAAACTATGGCTACACCTTC. Translation gives CASSRGPENYGYTF.

The J gene is TRBJ1-4, the V gene TRBV5-1; D gene uncertain. CDR3 size: 12 residues. Looked up from germline, CDR1 is SGHRS and CDR2 is YFSETQ. The V end was cut by 0 bases, the J end by 6 bases, with 3 bases between. CDR3 amino acids: CASSLGDEKLFF. Here the CDR3 DNA reads TGCGCCAGCAGCTTGGGGGATGAAAAACTGTTTTTT.

The chain recombines TRBV25-1 with TRBJ1-5, with 7 bases that match TRBD1. Germline V gene lookup returns CDR1 MGHDK and CDR2 SYGVNS. CDR3 length: 15 residues. J was trimmed by 8 bases and V by 4 bases; bases with no gene match: 11. CDR3 sequence (DNA): TGTGCCAGCAGTGGGACCGGGACAGAGTGGGAGCCCCAGCATTTT. It specifies CASSGTGTEWEPQHF.

The chain links TRBV6-5 to TRBJ2-5, with D possibly TRBD2 on 7 matching bases. Trimming pared 6 bases from V and 9 bases from J, leaving 11 bases between. Germline CDR1 reads MNHEY; CDR2 reads SVGAGI. The CDR3 covers 11 residues. CDR3 amino acids: CASRKGGAQYF. CDR3 DNA sequence: TGTGCCAGCAGAAAAGGGGGGGCCCAGTACTTC.

The gene calls are TRBV28 and TRBJ2-7; D unclear. V was pared by 2 bases and J by 2 bases, with 10 bases between. The length of the CDR3 is 14 residues. In germline, CDR1 is MDHEN, CDR2 SYDVKM. The DNA for the CDR3 is TGTGCCAGCAGTTTACGGGCTGCCCCCTACGAGCAGTACTTC. This gives the protein CASSLRAAPYEQYF. The variable domain in full, completed from reference TRBV28 and TRBJ2-7, reads DVKVTQSSRYLVKRTGEKVFLECVQDMDHENMFWYRQDPGLGLRLIYFSYDVKMKEKGDIPEGYSVSREKKERFSLILESASTNQTSMYLCASSLRAAPYEQYFGPGTRLTVT.

The chain combines TRBV28 with TRBJ2-7; D may be TRBD1 or TRBD2 (5 bases each). The V end lost 3 bases, the J end lost 2 bases, and 11 bases lay between the germline ends. Germline assignment: CDR1 MDHEN and CDR2 SYDVKM. There are 14 residues in the CDR3. For the CDR3, the DNA is TGTGCCAGCAGTTTTCGGGACCCAACCTACGAGCAGTACTTC. As protein: CASSFRDPTYEQYF. The full variable domain, in which reference TRBV28 and TRBJ2-7 provide the parts outside the CDR3, is DVKVTQSSRYLVKRTGEKVFLECVQDMDHENMFWYRQDPGLGLRLIYFSYDVKMKEKGDIPEGYSVSREKKERFSLILESASTNQTSMYLCASSFRDPTYEQYFGPGTRLTVT.

The gene calls are TRBV7-9 and TRBJ2-5; D is uncertain. The CDR3 extends over 11 amino acids. CDR1 and CDR2 (germline): SEHNR, FQNEAQ (reference sequence). Trimming shortened V by 5 bases and J by 4 bases, and 5 bases separated the two germline ends. CDR3 bases: TGTGCCAGCAGCCCCGTAGAGACCCAGTACTTC. Its translation: CASSPVETQYF. Combining the CDR3 with reference TRBV7-9 and TRBJ2-5 gives the whole variable domain DTGVSQNPRHKITKRGQNVTFRCDPISEHNRLYWYRQTLGQGPEFLTYFQNEAQLEKSRLLSDRFSAERPKGSFSTLEIQRTEQGDSAMYLCASSPVETQYFGPGTRLLVL.

The chain combines TRBV4-1 with TRBJ1-5; possible D gene TRBD1, 6 bases. The CDR3 sequence is 17 residues long. Germline lookup yields CDR1 MGHRA and CDR2 YSYEKL. V was trimmed by 5 bases and J by 4 bases, leaving 21 bases between them. The CDR3 nucleotides are TGCGCCAGCAGCTGGGCGGAGGGCAGGGGTCATAATCAGCCCCAGCATTTT. Translated: CASSWAEGRGHNQPQHF.

The rearrangement joins TRBV9 to TRBJ2-5, with TRBD2 identical over 9 bases. CDR1 is SGDLS and CDR2 is YYNGEE in the germline V gene. This CDR3 has 14 amino acids. The ends lost 3 bases at V and 2 bases at J; junction bases unmatched: 2. The CDR3 spells CASSAGLAQETQYF. Written as DNA, the CDR3 is TGTGCCAGCAGCGCCGGACTAGCGCAAGAGACCCAGTACTTC.

The CDR3 protein is CASSYSRGETQYF. For the CDR3, the DNA is TGTGCCAGCAGCTACTCCAGGGGAGAGACCCAGTACTTC. V gene TRBV7-2 combines with J gene TRBJ2-5; D is perhaps TRBD1 (6 bases). Germline CDR1 SGHTA, CDR2 FQGNSA. This CDR3 is 13 amino acids long. Trimming stripped 4 bases from V and 4 bases from J, with 10 bases between.

In regard to this clone: The sample carries other DNA sequences with the same CDR3. The chain joins TRBV6-6 to TRBJ2-3, with D unclear. V lost 2 bases to trimming and J lost 6 bases, with 3 bases between them. The CDR3 spans 11 residues. Germline CDR1 reads MNHNY; CDR2 reads SVGAGI (reference sequence). CDR3 loop: CASSYGDTQYF. As DNA, the CDR3 is TGTGCCAGCAGTTACGGCGATACGCAGTATTTT.